The 27 T cell receptor beta chains in this list originate from one sample, sequenced in a study of T-cell reconstitution after alpha-beta-depleted transplantation in children. Using unique molecular identifiers, the investigators prepared the TCRbeta library. Each CDR3 protein is one row after TCRdb ran MiXCR on the PCR reads. The sample lists a few hundred thousand distinct CDR3 sequences, about 23% occurring once. The starting material was PBMCs, obtained before TCRalphabeta/CD19-depleted stem cell transplant. These receptors all stem from a girl aged 2-15 years with Fanconi anemia, due to receive a stem cell transplant.

This clonotype was seen a handful of times. The chain has TRBV7-2 and TRBJ1-5; D gene ambiguous. This CDR3 has 15 residues. Germline V CDR1 and CDR2: SGHTA, FQGNSA. V was cut by 5 bases and J by 4 bases, with 15 bases left in between. The CDR3 DNA reads as TGTGCCAGCAGCGGGTGGGGAGGAGGGAATCAGCCCCAGCATTTT. As protein: CASSGWGGGNQPQHF. Full variable domain (outside the CDR3, taken from reference TRBV7-2 and TRBJ1-5): GAGVSQSPSNKVTEKGKDVELRCDPISGHTALYWYRQSLGQGLEFLIYFQGNSAPDKSGLPSDRFSAERTGGSVSTLTIQRTQQEDSAVYLCASSGWGGGNQPQHFGDGTRLSIL.

This clonotype was recorded a few times. The chain uses TRBV27 and TRBJ1-1; a weak D match, TRBD1 (5 bases). CDR1 and CDR2 (germline): MNHEY, SMNVEV (reference sequence). V was clipped by 0 bases and J by 4 bases, with 15 bases between them. The CDR3 runs 16 residues. CDR3 nucleotides: TGTGCCAGCAGTTTATCGGTGGGGGTGGTGGGCACTGAAGCTTTCTTT. It translates to CASSLSVGVVGTEAFF.

The genes are TRBV20-1 and TRBJ1-3, with D hard to call. In germline, CDR1 is DFQATT, CDR2 SNEGSKA (reference sequence). There are 12 residues in the CDR3. With 0 bases removed from V and 4 bases from J, the gap between germline ends came to 4 bases. CDR3 sequence reads: CSARDQGNTIYF. The DNA of the CDR3 is TGCAGTGCTAGAGATCAGGGAAACACCATATATTTT.

This clonotype was counted between two and nine times. V and J are TRBV7-9 and TRBJ2-3; D is possibly TRBD1 (7 bases). V was shortened by 6 bases and J by 1 base, with 14 bases between the two germline ends. Germline V CDR1 and CDR2: SEHNR, FQNEAQ (reference sequence). This CDR3 has 15 amino acids. CDR3 sequence reads: CASRRGQGGTDTQYF. CDR3 coding DNA: TGTGCCAGCAGACGGGGGCAGGGGGGCACAGATACGCAGTATTTT. Full variable domain (remainder filled in from reference TRBV7-9 and TRBJ2-3): DTGVSQNPRHKITKRGQNVTFRCDPISEHNRLYWYRQTLGQGPEFLTYFQNEAQLEKSRLLSDRFSAERPKGSFSTLEIQRTEQGDSAMYLCASRRGQGGTDTQYFGPGTRLTVL.

This clonotype was counted a few times. The chain uses TRBV5-1 and TRBJ1-4, with a tentative D call TRBD1 (6 bases). V was trimmed by 2 bases and J by 8 bases, leaving 10 bases between them. The length of the CDR3 is 13 residues. Germline values: CDR1 SGHRS, CDR2 YFSETQ. The CDR3 sequence is CASSFTGNEKLFF. In DNA form, the CDR3 reads TGCGCCAGCAGCTTCACAGGGAACGAAAAACTGTTTTTT.

The V gene is TRBV9, the J gene TRBJ2-7; D possibly uses TRBD1 or TRBD2 (6 bases each). Germline CDR1 SGDLS, CDR2 YYNGEE. Deletions cut 0 bases from V and 2 bases from J, with 12 bases between. This CDR3 has 15 residues. CDR3 bases: TGTGCCAGCAGCGTAGCCCCGGGGGCCGCCTACGAGCAGTACTTC. Translation gives CASSVAPGAAYEQYF.

This clonotype was counted at least ten times. The chain joins TRBV7-6 to TRBJ2-7; no firm D call. Germline-derived CDR1 and CDR2 are SGHVS and FNYEAQ. The CDR3 sequence is 15 residues long. Trimming removed 4 bases at V and 2 bases at J, with 15 bases between. The CDR3 region has the DNA TGTGCCAGCAGCTACAACCTGGGGTCGCCCTACGAGCAGTACTTC. This codes for CASSYNLGSPYEQYF.

The V gene is TRBV11-2, the J gene TRBJ2-2, with 10 nucleotides matching TRBD1. Germline lookup yields CDR1 SGHAT and CDR2 FQNNGV. The CDR3 totals 13 residues. V lost 6 bases, J lost 6 bases, and 1 base stayed unmatched. The chain's CDR3 is CASRTGGAGELFF. The DNA of the CDR3 is TGTGCCAGCAGGACAGGGGGCGCCGGGGAGCTGTTTTTT.

This clonotype was recorded at least ten times. The J gene is TRBJ2-1, the V gene TRBV4-2; 10 positions match TRBD2. The germline V gene has CDR1 LGHNA and CDR2 YNFKEQ. V gave up 1 base and J gave up 5 bases; unmatched junction bases: 11. This CDR3 region has 18 residues. CDR3 nucleotides: TGTGCCAGCAGCCAAGTGCCTAGCGGGAGCCCCCCACACAATGAGCAGTTCTTC. Its translation: CASSQVPSGSPPHNEQFF.

This clonotype was recorded at least ten times. V usage is TRBV20-1 and J usage is TRBJ2-7, with 9 positions matching TRBD1. The CDR3 consists of 14 residues. The V segment lost 3 bases and the J segment 4 bases; nucleotides outside the gene matches: 7. Germline CDR1 and CDR2: DFQATT and SNEGSKA (reference sequence). CDR3 residues: CSARKTGGSYEQYF. CDR3 sequence (DNA): TGCAGTGCTAGGAAGACAGGGGGTTCGTACGAGCAGTACTTC.

There are a few counts of this clonotype. The chain links TRBV20-1 to TRBJ2-5, with 7 bases aligning to TRBD2. The V gene end was trimmed by 7 bases and the J gene end by 5 bases; junction bases not matched to a gene: 19. CDR3 size: 16 residues. Germline lookup yields CDR1 DFQATT and CDR2 SNEGSKA (reference sequence). For the CDR3, the DNA is TGCAGTGTTAGTCTCACGGGATGGCGGGAGTCCGAGACCCAGTACTTC. It encodes CSVSLTGWRESETQYF.

This clonotype was counted between two and nine times. The chain combines TRBV20-1 with TRBJ2-1; 10 bases agree with TRBD1. The CDR3 sequence is 11 residues long. Germline V gene data show CDR1 as DFQATT and CDR2 as SNEGSKA (reference sequence). V lost 2 bases, J lost 14 bases, and 3 bases stayed unmatched. This CDR3 reads CSARHGTGEFF. For the CDR3, the DNA is TGCAGTGCTAGACATGGGACAGGGGAGTTCTTC.

The sample holds many counts of this clonotype. The rearrangement joins TRBV12-3 or TRBV12-4 to TRBJ2-1, with 11 bases that match TRBD2. With 6 bases clipped from V and 7 bases from J, the junction kept 8 bases outside the gene matches. This CDR3 has 15 residues. The chain's CDR3 is CASRPSGRTLNEQFF. CDR3 nucleotides: TGTGCCAGCAGACCTAGCGGGAGGACGCTGAATGAGCAGTTCTTC.

This clonotype has at least ten counts. The CDR3 region has the DNA TGCAGTGCTAGGGGGACAGGGGGCTCCGCAGCTTTCTTT. Encoded protein: CSARGTGGSAAFF. The rearrangement uses TRBV20-1 and TRBJ1-1; 12 bases line up with TRBD1. The CDR3 totals 13 residues. V dropped 3 bases and J dropped 10; count of bases not matched to a gene: 6. CDR1 is DFQATT, CDR2 SNEGSKA, per germline (reference sequence).

J is TRBJ2-7 and V is TRBV5-1; tentative D call: TRBD2 (6 bases). V was pared by 4 bases and J by 0 bases, with 14 bases between. CDR3 length equals 15 residues. Germline V gene lookup returns CDR1 SGHRS and CDR2 YFSETQ. The CDR3 loop is CASSNPGTGSYEQYF. CDR3 coding DNA: TGCGCCAGCAGCAACCCCGGGACTGGCTCCTACGAGCAGTACTTC. Based on the CDR3 plus reference TRBV5-1 and TRBJ2-7, the full variable domain is KAGVTQTPRYLIKTRGQQVTLSCSPISGHRSVSWYQQTPGQGLQFLFEYFSETQRNKGNFPGRFSGRQFSNSRSEMNVSTLELGDSALYLCASSNPGTGSYEQYFGPGTRLTVT.

This chain connects TRBV30 to TRBJ2-1; D is possibly TRBD1 or TRBD2 (5 bases each). V was cut by 1 base and J by 8 bases, with 15 bases left in between. CDR3 size: 14 residues. In germline, CDR1 is GTSNPN, CDR2 SVGIG (reference sequence). CDR3 coding DNA: TGTGCCTGGAGTGGGGGACGGCTAAATTATGAGCAGTTCTTC. This translates into CAWSGGRLNYEQFF. Full variable domain (remainder filled in from reference TRBV30 and TRBJ2-1): SQTIHQWPATLVQPVGSPLSLECTVEGTSNPNLYWYRQAAGRGLQLLFYSVGIGQISSEVPQNLSASRPQDRQFILSSKKLLLSDSGFYLCAWSGGRLNYEQFFGPGTRLTVL.

This rearrangement joins TRBV9 to TRBJ2-1, with a possible D match to TRBD2 (5 bases). Looked up from germline, CDR1 is SGDLS and CDR2 is YYNGEE. The CDR3 totals 15 residues. Trimming left V 0 bases short and J 5 bases short, with 12 bases between. The CDR3 nucleotides read TGTGCCAGCAGCGTAGGAGGGAACACACACAATGAGCAGTTCTTC. This codes for CASSVGGNTHNEQFF.

This clonotype was detected many times. The rearrangement links TRBV3-1 to TRBJ2-2, with D unclear. Trimming shortened V by 0 bases and J by 8 bases, and 4 bases separated the two germline ends. Germline CDR1 reads LGHDT; CDR2 reads YNNKEL (reference sequence). The CDR3 contains 12 residues. CDR3 sequence (DNA): TGTGCCAGCAGCCAAGACATTGGGGAGCTGTTTTTT. Its protein product is CASSQDIGELFF.

This clonotype was counted between two and nine times. This sequence joins TRBV29-1 and TRBJ1-1; perhaps TRBD1 as D (5 bases). V gave up 4 bases and J gave up 0 bases, with 12 bases separating them. The CDR3 extends over 14 amino acids. Looked up from germline, CDR1 is SQVTM and CDR2 is ANQGSEA. The CDR3 coding sequence is TGCAGCGTTGGAGTGGGGCTCATGAACACTGAAGCTTTCTTT. It specifies CSVGVGLMNTEAFF.

The chain couples TRBV5-6 to TRBJ2-2, with no clear D. Germline CDR1 reads SGHDT; CDR2 reads YYEEEE. The V gene lost 2 bases and the J gene lost 6 bases, with 8 bases spanning the gap. The CDR3 runs to 13 residues. The CDR3 sequence: CASSLSPSGELFF. The CDR3 bases are TGTGCCAGCAGCTTAAGCCCCTCCGGGGAGCTGTTTTTT.

This clonotype has more than one count but fewer than ten. V and J are TRBV6-6 and TRBJ2-5, with unresolved D. The CDR3 is 11 amino acids. From germline, CDR1 is MNHNY and CDR2 SVGAGI (reference sequence). With 7 bases removed from V and 5 bases from J, the gap between germline ends came to 8 bases. CDR3 coding DNA: TGTGCCAGCACCAATGAGGAGACCCAGTACTTC. Translating it yields CASTNEETQYF.

The V and J genes are TRBV29-1 and TRBJ2-1, with D hard to call. V was cut by 4 bases and J by 8 bases, with 6 bases left in between. This CDR3 is built from 10 residues. Looked up from germline, CDR1 is SQVTM and CDR2 is ANQGSEA. CDR3 protein: CSVARDEQFF. The CDR3, as DNA: TGCAGCGTTGCACGAGATGAGCAGTTCTTC.

This clonotype showed up many times. The V and J genes are TRBV9 and TRBJ2-3, with D tentatively TRBD2 (5 bases). Between the trimmed V and J ends, which lost 5 bases and 4 bases, there was a span of 23 bases. Germline CDR1 SGDLS, CDR2 YYNGEE. The CDR3 is made up of 17 amino acids. In DNA form, the CDR3 reads TGTGCCAGCAGTGTCCCCAGCGGTGGGCTGATCGCAGATACGCAGTATTTT. It specifies CASSVPSGGLIADTQYF.

This clonotype was counted many times. V usage is TRBV18 and J usage is TRBJ2-5; D remains unclear. The V gene's germline CDR1 is KGHSH and CDR2 LQKENI. V gave up 3 bases and J gave up 5 bases, with 10 bases separating them. This CDR3 has 13 residues. The CDR3 loop is CASSPSLLETQYF. CDR3 in DNA: TGTGCCAGCTCACCTTCCCTCCTTGAGACCCAGTACTTC.

This clonotype was seen more than once but under ten times. This chain uses TRBV9 with TRBJ2-7; D may be TRBD1 or TRBD2 (5 bases each). The CDR3 has 16 residues. Germline V gene sequence: CDR1 SGDLS, CDR2 YYNGEE. Trimming left V 0 bases short and J 2 bases short, with 15 bases between. The CDR3 DNA reads as TGTGCCAGCAGCGTAGCCCCGGGGACGGTTCCCTACGAGCAGTACTTC. As protein: CASSVAPGTVPYEQYF.

Only a few counts were recorded for this clonotype. The rearrangement joins TRBV13 to TRBJ2-3, with 9 bases matching TRBD2. Germline V gene data show CDR1 as PRHDT and CDR2 as FYEKMQ (reference sequence). Trimming removed 3 bases from V and 9 bases from J; junction bases left unmatched: 10. This CDR3 is 15 amino acids long. Here the CDR3 reads CASSFWTSETDTQYF. The CDR3 DNA follows: TGTGCCAGCAGCTTCTGGACTAGCGAGACCGACACGCAGTATTTT.

This clonotype was counted at least ten times. The chain employs TRBV12-3 or TRBV12-4 and TRBJ1-3; D is uncertain. V lost 3 bases and J lost 4, with 4 bases in between. This CDR3 is 12 amino acids long. CDR3 in DNA: TGTGCCAGCAGTTTTCCAGGAAACACCATATATTTT. This codes for CASSFPGNTIYF.